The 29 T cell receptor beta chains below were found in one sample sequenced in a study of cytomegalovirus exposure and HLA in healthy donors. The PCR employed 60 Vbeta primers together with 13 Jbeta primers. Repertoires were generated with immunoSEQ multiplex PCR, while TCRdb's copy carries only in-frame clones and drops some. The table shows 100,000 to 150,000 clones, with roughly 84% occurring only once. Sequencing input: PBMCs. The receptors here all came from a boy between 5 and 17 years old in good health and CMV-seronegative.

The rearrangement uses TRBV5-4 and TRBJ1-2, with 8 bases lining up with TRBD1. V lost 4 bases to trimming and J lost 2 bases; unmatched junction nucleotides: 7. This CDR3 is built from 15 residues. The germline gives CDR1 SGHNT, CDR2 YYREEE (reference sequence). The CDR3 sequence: CASSRRHRGNYGYTF. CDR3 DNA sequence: TGTGCCAGCAGCCGTCGTCACAGGGGGAACTATGGCTACACCTTC.

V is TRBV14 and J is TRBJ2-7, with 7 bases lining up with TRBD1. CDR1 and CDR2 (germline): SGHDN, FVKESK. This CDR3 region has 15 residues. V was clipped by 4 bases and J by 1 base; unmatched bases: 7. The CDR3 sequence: CASSRTGVGSYEQYF. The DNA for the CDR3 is TGTGCCAGCAGCCGTACAGGGGTAGGATCCTACGAGCAGTACTTC.

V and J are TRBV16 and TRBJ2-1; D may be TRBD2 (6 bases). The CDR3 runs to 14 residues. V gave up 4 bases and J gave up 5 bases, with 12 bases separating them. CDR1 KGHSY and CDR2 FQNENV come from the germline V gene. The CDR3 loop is CASSRLDYDNEQFF. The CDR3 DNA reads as TGTGCCAGCAGCCGTCTGGACTACGACAATGAGCAGTTCTTC.

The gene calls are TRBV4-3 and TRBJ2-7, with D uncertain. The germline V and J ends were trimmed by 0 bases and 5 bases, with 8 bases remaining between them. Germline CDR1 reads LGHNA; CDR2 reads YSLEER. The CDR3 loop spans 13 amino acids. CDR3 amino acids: CASSQERLHEQYF. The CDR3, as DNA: TGCGCCAGCAGCCAAGAGCGATTGCACGAGCAGTACTTC.

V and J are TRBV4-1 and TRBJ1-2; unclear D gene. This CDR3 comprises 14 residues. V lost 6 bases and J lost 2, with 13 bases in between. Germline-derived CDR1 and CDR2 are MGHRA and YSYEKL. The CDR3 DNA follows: TGCGCCAGCAGAAGAACCGGGGAGAACTATGGCTACACCTTC. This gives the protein CASRRTGENYGYTF.

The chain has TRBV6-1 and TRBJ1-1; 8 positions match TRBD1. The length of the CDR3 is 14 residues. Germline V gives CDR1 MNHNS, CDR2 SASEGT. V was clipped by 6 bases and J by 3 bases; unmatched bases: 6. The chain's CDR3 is CASRKDRVDTEAFF. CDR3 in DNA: TGTGCCAGCAGAAAGGACAGGGTGGACACTGAAGCTTTCTTT.

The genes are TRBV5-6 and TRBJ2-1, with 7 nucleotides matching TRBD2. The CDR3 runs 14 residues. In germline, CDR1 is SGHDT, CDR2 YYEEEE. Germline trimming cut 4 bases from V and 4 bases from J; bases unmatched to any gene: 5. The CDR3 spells CASSPGLYYNEQFF. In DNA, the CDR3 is TGTGCCAGCAGCCCGGGACTATATTACAATGAGCAGTTCTTC.

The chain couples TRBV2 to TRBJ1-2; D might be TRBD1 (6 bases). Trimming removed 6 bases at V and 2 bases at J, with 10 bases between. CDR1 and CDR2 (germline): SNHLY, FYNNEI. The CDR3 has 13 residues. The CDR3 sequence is CASRVTGNYGYTF. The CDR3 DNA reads TGTGCCAGCAGGGTAACAGGGAACTATGGCTACACCTTC.

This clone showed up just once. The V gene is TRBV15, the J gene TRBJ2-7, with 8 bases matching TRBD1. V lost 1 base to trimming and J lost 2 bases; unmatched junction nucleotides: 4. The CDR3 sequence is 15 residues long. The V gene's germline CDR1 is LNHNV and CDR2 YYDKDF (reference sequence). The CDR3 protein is CATSRVQGEPYEQYF. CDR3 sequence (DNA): TGTGCCACCAGCAGAGTACAGGGGGAACCCTACGAGCAGTACTTC.

The CDR3 reads CASSLGQGEKLFF. The CDR3 region has the DNA TGTGCCAGCAGCCTTGGACAGGGTGAAAAACTGTTTTTT. The chain employs TRBV7-6 and TRBJ1-4, with 8 bases fitting TRBD1. J was trimmed by 7 bases and V by 5 bases; bases with no gene match: 3. This CDR3 comprises 13 residues. CDR1 is SGHVS, CDR2 FNYEAQ, per germline.

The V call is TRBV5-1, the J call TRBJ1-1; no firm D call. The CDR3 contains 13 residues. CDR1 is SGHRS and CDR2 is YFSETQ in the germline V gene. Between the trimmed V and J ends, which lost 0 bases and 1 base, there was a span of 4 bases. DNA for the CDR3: TGCGCCAGCAGCTTGGCACAGAACACTGAAGCTTTCTTT. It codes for CASSLAQNTEAFF.

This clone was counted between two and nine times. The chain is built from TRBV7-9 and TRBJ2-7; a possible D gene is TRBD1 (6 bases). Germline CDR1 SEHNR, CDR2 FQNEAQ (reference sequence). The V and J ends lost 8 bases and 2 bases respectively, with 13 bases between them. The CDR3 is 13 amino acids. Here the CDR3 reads CASQGSNTYEQYF. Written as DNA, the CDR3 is TGTGCCAGCCAGGGGTCAAATACCTACGAGCAGTACTTC.

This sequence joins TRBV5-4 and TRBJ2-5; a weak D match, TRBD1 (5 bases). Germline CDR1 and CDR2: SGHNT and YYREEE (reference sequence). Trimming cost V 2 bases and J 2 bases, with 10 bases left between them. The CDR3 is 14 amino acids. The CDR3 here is CASSFIGVQETQYF. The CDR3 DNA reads TGTGCCAGCAGCTTCATAGGGGTTCAAGAGACCCAGTACTTC.

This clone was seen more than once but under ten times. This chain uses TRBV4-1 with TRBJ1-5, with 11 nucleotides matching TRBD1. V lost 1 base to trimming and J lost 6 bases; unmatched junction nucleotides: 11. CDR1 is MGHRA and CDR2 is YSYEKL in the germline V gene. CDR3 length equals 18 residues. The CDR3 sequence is CASSQVVGTGGYGQPQHF. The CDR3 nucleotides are TGCGCCAGCAGCCAAGTGGTGGGGACAGGGGGATATGGTCAGCCCCAGCATTTT.

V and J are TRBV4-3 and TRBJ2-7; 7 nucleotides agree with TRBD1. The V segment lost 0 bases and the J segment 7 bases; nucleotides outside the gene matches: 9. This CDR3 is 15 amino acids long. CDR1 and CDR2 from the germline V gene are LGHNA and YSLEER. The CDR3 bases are TGCGCCAGCAGCCAAGATCGGCAGGGGGTACGGGAGCAGTACTTC. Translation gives CASSQDRQGVREQYF.

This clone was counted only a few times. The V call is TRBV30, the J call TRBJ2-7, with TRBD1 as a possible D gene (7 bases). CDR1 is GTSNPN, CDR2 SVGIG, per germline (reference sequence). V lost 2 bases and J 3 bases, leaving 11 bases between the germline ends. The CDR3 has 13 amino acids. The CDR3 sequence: CAWSRQGGYEQYF. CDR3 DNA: TGTGCCTGGAGTCGTCAGGGGGGCTACGAGCAGTACTTC.

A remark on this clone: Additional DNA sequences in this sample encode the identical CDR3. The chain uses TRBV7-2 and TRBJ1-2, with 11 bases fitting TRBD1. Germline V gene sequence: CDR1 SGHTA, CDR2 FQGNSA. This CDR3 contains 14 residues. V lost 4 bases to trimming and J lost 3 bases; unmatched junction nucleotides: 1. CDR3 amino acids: CASSSGQGDYGYTF. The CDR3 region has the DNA TGTGCCAGCAGCTCGGGACAGGGGGACTATGGCTACACCTTC.

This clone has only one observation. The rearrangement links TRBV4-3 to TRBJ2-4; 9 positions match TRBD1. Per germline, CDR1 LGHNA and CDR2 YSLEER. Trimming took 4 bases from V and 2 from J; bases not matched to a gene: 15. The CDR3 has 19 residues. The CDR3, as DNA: TGCGCCAGCAGCCGCCAACACAGCGGGACAGGGAGTCCCAAAAACATTCAGTACTTC. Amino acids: CASSRQHSGTGSPKNIQYF.

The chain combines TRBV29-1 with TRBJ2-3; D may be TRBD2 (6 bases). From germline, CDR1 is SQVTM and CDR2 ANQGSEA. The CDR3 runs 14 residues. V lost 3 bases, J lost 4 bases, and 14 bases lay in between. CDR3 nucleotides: TGCAGCGTTGATTTATCGGGGGTGGCAGATACGCAGTATTTT. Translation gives CSVDLSGVADTQYF.

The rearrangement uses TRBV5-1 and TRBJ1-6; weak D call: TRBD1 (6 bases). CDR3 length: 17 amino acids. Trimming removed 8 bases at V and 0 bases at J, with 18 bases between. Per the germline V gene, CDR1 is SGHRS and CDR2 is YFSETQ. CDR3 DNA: TGCGCCAGATCAGGGGTTTCCTCGAGCTCCTATAATTCACCCCTCCACTTT. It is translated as CARSGVSSSSYNSPLHF.

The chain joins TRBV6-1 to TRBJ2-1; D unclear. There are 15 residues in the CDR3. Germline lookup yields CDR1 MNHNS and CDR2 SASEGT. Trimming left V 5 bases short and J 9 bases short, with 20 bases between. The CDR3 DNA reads TGTGCCAGCAGTCCCTCGGCGGCGAGGAGAGGTGAGCAGTTCTTC. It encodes CASSPSAARRGEQFF.

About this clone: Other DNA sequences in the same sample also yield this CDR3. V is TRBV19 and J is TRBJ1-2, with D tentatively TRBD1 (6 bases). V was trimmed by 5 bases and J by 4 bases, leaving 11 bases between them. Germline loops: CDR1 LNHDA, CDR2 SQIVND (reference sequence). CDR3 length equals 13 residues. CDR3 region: CASSLTGPYGYTF. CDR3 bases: TGTGCCAGTAGTCTAACAGGGCCCTATGGCTACACCTTC.

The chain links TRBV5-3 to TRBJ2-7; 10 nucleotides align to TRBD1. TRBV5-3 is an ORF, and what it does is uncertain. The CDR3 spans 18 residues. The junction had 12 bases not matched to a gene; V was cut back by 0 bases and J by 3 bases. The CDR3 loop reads CARSLGQGALCIGYEQYF. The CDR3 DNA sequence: TGTGCCAGAAGCTTGGGACAGGGGGCGCTATGTATCGGCTACGAGCAGTACTTC.

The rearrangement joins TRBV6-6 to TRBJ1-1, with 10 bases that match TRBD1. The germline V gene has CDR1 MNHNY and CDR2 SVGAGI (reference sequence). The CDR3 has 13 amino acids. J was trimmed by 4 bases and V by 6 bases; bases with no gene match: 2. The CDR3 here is CASSWTGGTEAFF. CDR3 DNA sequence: TGTGCCAGCAGCTGGACAGGGGGCACTGAAGCTTTCTTT.

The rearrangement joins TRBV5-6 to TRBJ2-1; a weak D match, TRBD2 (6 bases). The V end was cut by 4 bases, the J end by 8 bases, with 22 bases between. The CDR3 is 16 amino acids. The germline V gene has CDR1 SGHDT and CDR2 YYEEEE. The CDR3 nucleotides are TGTGCCAGCAGCCCAGAGACTAGTATCCGAGGGGATGAGCAGTTCTTC. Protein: CASSPETSIRGDEQFF.

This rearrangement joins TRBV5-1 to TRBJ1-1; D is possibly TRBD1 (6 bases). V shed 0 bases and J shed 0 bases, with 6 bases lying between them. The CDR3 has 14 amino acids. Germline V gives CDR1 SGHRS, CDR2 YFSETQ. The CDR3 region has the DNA TGCGCCAGCAGCTTGGAGGGGGTGAACACTGAAGCTTTCTTT. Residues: CASSLEGVNTEAFF. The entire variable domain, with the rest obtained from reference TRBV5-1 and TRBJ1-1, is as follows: KAGVTQTPRYLIKTRGQQVTLSCSPISGHRSVSWYQQTPGQGLQFLFEYFSETQRNKGNFPGRFSGRQFSNSRSEMNVSTLELGDSALYLCASSLEGVNTEAFFGQGTRLTVV.

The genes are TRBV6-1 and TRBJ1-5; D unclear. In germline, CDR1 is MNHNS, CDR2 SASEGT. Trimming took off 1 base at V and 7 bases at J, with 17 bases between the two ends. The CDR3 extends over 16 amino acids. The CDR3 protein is CASSEGKRGSWQPQHF. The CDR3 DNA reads TGTGCCAGCAGTGAAGGTAAGCGCGGGAGCTGGCAGCCCCAGCATTTT.

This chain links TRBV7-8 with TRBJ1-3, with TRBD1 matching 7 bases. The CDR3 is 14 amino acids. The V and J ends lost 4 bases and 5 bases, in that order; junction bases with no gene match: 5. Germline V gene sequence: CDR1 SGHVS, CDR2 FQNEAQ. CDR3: CASSSPGQRNTIYF. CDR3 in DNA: TGTGCCAGCAGCTCGCCGGGACAGAGAAACACCATATATTTT.

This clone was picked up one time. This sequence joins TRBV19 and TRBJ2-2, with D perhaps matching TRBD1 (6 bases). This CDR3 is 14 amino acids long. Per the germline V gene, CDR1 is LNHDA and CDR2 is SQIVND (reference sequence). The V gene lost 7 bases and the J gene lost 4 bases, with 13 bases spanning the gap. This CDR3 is CASTRKGVTGELFF. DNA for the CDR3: TGTGCCAGTACGCGGAAGGGGGTCACCGGGGAGCTGTTTTTT.